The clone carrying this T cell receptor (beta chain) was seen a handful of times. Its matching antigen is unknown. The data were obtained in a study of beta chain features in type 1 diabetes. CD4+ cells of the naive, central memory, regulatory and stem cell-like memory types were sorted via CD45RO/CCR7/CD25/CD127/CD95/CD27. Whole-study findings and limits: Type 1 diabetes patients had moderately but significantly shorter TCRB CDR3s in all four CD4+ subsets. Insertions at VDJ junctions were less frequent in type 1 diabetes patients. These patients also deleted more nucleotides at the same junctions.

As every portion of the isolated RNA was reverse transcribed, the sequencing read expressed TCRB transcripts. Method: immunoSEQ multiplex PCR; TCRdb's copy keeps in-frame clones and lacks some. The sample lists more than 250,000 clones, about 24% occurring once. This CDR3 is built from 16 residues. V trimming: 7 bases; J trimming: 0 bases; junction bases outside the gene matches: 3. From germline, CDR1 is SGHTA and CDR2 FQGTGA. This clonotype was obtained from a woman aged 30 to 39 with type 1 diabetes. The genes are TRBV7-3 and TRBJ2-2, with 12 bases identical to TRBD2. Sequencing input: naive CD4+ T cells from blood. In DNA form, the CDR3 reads TGTGCCAGCAAACTAGCGGGAGGCCCGAACACCGGGGAGCTGTTTTTT. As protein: CASKLAGGPNTGELFF.